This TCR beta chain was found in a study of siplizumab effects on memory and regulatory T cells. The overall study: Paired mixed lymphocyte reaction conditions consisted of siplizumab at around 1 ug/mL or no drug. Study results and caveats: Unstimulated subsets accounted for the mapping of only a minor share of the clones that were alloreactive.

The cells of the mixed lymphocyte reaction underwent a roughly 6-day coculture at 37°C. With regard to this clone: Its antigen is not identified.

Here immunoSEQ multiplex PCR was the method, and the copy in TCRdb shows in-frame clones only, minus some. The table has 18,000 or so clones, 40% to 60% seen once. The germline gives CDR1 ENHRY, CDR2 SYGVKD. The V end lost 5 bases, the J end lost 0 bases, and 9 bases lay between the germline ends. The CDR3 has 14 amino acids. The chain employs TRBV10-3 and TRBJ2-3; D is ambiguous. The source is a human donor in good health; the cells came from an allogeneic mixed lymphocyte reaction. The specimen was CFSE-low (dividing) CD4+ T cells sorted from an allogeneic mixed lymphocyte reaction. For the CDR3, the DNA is TGTGCCATCAGTATTTTATCTAGCACAGATACGCAGTATTTT. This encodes CAISILSSTDTQYF.